The 26 T cell receptor beta chains below come from one sample, sequenced in a study of beta chain features in type 1 diabetes. Expressed TCRB transcripts were sequenced after all isolated RNA was converted to cDNA. The table came from immunoSEQ multiplex PCR; TCRdb's copy has only in-frame clones and leaves some out. The data contain about 320,000 clones, about 15% of them singletons. Sequenced input: central memory CD4+ T cells from blood. These receptor sequences come from a man younger than 45 in good health.

Only a few counts were recorded for this clone. The chain couples TRBV5-6 to TRBJ1-5; possibly TRBD1 for D (6 bases). The CDR3 consists of 16 residues. Trimming cost V 6 bases and J 3 bases, with 19 bases left between them. Germline lookup yields CDR1 SGHDT and CDR2 YYEEEE. The CDR3 coding sequence is TGTGCCAGCACCTCCGGGGGGGCAGGTTTCAATCAGCCCCAGCATTTT. Its protein product is CASTSGGAGFNQPQHF.

V is TRBV6-1 and J is TRBJ1-5; the D gene is possibly TRBD1 (5 bases). Germline V gene lookup returns CDR1 MNHNS and CDR2 SASEGT. Between the trimmed V and J ends, which lost 6 bases and 6 bases, there was a span of 18 bases. The CDR3 is 15 amino acids. Here the CDR3 DNA reads TGTGCCAGCAGCCACACTAATAGACAGCGTCAGCCCCAGCATTTT. Translating gives CASSHTNRQRQPQHF.

The CDR3 nucleotides read TGTGCCAGCTCACCCGAGGACAGTCTGGGACGCAATGAGCAGTTCTTC. This codes for CASSPEDSLGRNEQFF. The chain links TRBV18 to TRBJ2-1; possible D gene TRBD1, 6 bases. In germline, CDR1 is KGHSH, CDR2 LQKENI. There are 16 residues in the CDR3. The V and J ends lost 3 bases and 6 bases respectively, with 18 bases between them.

This clone has more than one count but fewer than ten. V usage is TRBV7-2 and J usage is TRBJ2-3, with 10 bases aligning to TRBD2. Germline V CDR1 and CDR2: SGHTA, FQGNSA. Losses at the gene ends were 5 bases for V and 2 bases for J; bases not matched to a gene: 4. The length of the CDR3 is 15 residues. CDR3 bases: TGTGCCAGCAGCACGGGACTAGCGCACACAGATACGCAGTATTTT. This sequence encodes CASSTGLAHTDTQYF.

This chain connects TRBV11-2 to TRBJ1-4; 9 nucleotides align to TRBD1. V gave up 5 bases and J gave up 7 bases; unmatched junction bases: 8. This CDR3 has 15 residues. The germline V gene has CDR1 SGHAT and CDR2 FQNNGV. Written as DNA, the CDR3 is TGTGCCAGCAGCAACCGAGACAGGGGGTTTGAAAAACTGTTTTTT. The encoded protein is CASSNRDRGFEKLFF.

This clone was counted between two and nine times. This chain connects TRBV11-2 to TRBJ2-2; D tentatively fits TRBD1 or TRBD2 (5 bases each). The CDR3 sequence is 14 residues long. V was cut by 8 bases and J by 4 bases, with 14 bases left in between. Per germline, CDR1 SGHAT and CDR2 FQNNGV. The CDR3 loop reads CASLRVRATGELFF. For the CDR3, the DNA is TGTGCCAGCCTGAGGGTCAGGGCCACCGGGGAGCTGTTTTTT.

There are many counts of this clone. The chain joins TRBV4-1 to TRBJ2-1; no clear D. The ends were cut back, 3 bases at V and 6 bases at J, with 9 bases in the middle. Germline V CDR1 and CDR2: MGHRA, YSYEKL. The CDR3 loop spans 13 amino acids. Here the CDR3 DNA reads TGCGCCAGCAGCCACGGAGCTGTCAATGAGCAGTTCTTC. It encodes CASSHGAVNEQFF.

V is TRBV9 and J is TRBJ2-5; 8 bases match TRBD2. Per the germline V gene, CDR1 is SGDLS and CDR2 is YYNGEE. This CDR3 is 15 amino acids long. The junction had 10 bases not matched to a gene; V was cut back by 4 bases and J by 5 bases. CDR3 in amino acids: CASSPTLAGGETQYF. DNA for the CDR3: TGTGCCAGCAGCCCGACCCTAGCGGGCGGGGAGACCCAGTACTTC.

This clone was picked up a small number of times. J is TRBJ2-3 and V is TRBV7-2; TRBD2 might be the D (6 bases). Germline values: CDR1 SGHTA, CDR2 FQGNSA. This CDR3 spans 15 amino acids. Trimming took 5 bases from V and 2 from J, leaving 14 bases between them. CDR3 coding DNA: TGTGCCAGCAGCAGCACGGGACTGTACACAGATACGCAGTATTTT. This sequence encodes CASSSTGLYTDTQYF.

This chain links TRBV11-3 with TRBJ2-1; D assignment may be TRBD1 or TRBD2 (5 bases each). V was shortened by 3 bases and J by 5 bases, with 11 bases between the two germline ends. The CDR3 length is 14 residues. The germline gives CDR1 SGHNT, CDR2 YENEEA. In DNA form, the CDR3 reads TGTGCCAGCAGCTTTGACGGGGACCACAATGAGCAGTTCTTC. Amino acids: CASSFDGDHNEQFF.

This clone was seen at least ten times. The chain is built from TRBV14 and TRBJ1-2, with TRBD1 identical over 10 bases. The CDR3 spans 14 residues. Losses at the gene ends were 3 bases for V and 7 bases for J; bases not matched to a gene: 5. Germline CDR1 is SGHDN and CDR2 is FVKESK. CDR3 residues: CASSHPGQGSGYTF. As DNA, the CDR3 is TGTGCCAGCAGCCATCCGGGACAGGGGAGTGGCTACACCTTC. Filled out from reference TRBV14 and TRBJ1-2, the complete variable domain reads EAGVTQFPSHSVIEKGQTVTLRCDPISGHDNLYWYRRVMGKEIKFLLHFVKESKQDESGMPNNRFLAERTGGTYSTLKVQPAELEDSGVYFCASSHPGQGSGYTFGSGTRLTVV.

Many counts were recorded for this clone. This chain uses TRBV21-1 with TRBJ1-1; no DNA check was done on the table's D call, TRBD1. TRBV21-1 is a pseudogene segment. This CDR3 region has 16 residues. CDR3 protein: CASSTRDRAMNTEAFF. The CDR3 coding sequence is TGTGCCAGCAGCACTCGGGACAGGGCAATGAACACTGAAGCTTTCTTT.

This clone was counted between two and nine times. The chain has TRBV7-9 and TRBJ2-3; TRBD2 is a possible D gene (5 bases). CDR1 and CDR2 (germline): SEHNR, FQNEAQ (reference sequence). The CDR3 consists of 15 residues. V was pared by 6 bases and J by 6 bases, with 19 bases between. The CDR3 sequence: CASRIGLSATDTQYF. The CDR3, as DNA: TGTGCCAGCAGGATAGGACTCTCTGCTACCGATACGCAGTATTTT.

Ten or more counts support this clone. The J gene is TRBJ1-2, the V gene TRBV28, with 10 bases that match TRBD1. The CDR3 runs 15 residues. J gave up 7 bases and V 4 bases, and 9 bases lay outside the gene matches. From germline, CDR1 is MDHEN and CDR2 SYDVKM. The CDR3 loop reads CASSSPGQGLAGYTF. The DNA of the CDR3 is TGTGCCAGCAGTTCTCCGGGACAGGGGCTCGCTGGCTACACCTTC.

This clone was seen at least ten times. V is TRBV2 and J is TRBJ1-2; 7 bases agree with TRBD1. The V gene's germline CDR1 is SNHLY and CDR2 FYNNEI. V trimming: 8 bases; J trimming: 4 bases; junction bases outside the gene matches: 7. This CDR3 is 13 amino acids long. This CDR3 reads CASVRQGVYGYTF. CDR3 coding DNA: TGTGCCAGCGTAAGACAGGGTGTCTATGGCTACACCTTC.

The chain recombines TRBV7-7 with TRBJ2-4; 8 bases match TRBD1. V shed 6 bases, J shed 2 bases, and the junction held 9 bases outside the gene matches. Looked up from germline, CDR1 is SSHAT and CDR2 is FNYEAQ (reference sequence). CDR3 size: 16 residues. CDR3 in amino acids: CASRPQGALTKNIQYF. The CDR3 DNA follows: TGTGCCAGCAGGCCCCAGGGGGCGCTGACCAAAAACATTCAGTACTTC.

This clone has only a few counts. The rearrangement joins TRBV4-1 to TRBJ2-2; D is unclear. Trimming took 10 bases from V and 3 from J, leaving 9 bases between them. The CDR3 consists of 12 residues. CDR1 MGHRA and CDR2 YSYEKL come from the germline V gene. The DNA of the CDR3 is TGCGCCACCGGCCAGGACACCGGGGAGCTGTTTTTT. Its translation: CATGQDTGELFF.

Comment on this clone: An end of the junction differs from the germline gene, which may be a read error. J is TRBJ1-5 and V is TRBV6-5; D gene ambiguous. Germline assignment: CDR1 MNHEY and CDR2 SVGAGI. This CDR3 is built from 14 residues. The CDR3 DNA sequence: TGTGCCAGCAGTTACGGAAATAGCAATCATCCCCAGCATTTT. This encodes CASSYGNSNHPQHF.

V and J are TRBV21-1 and TRBJ2-7; the D call TRBD1 from the table was never checked on the DNA. TRBV21-1 is annotated as a pseudogene. The CDR3 loop spans 10 amino acids. The CDR3 sequence: CASRTGEEYV. DNA for the CDR3: TGTGCCAGCAGGACAGGGGAAGAGTACGTC.

A remark on this clone: An end of the junction does not agree with germline; a read error may underlie this. The rearrangement uses TRBV10-3 and TRBJ2-1; D is uncertain. The germline gives CDR1 ENHRY, CDR2 SYGVKD. The CDR3 loop spans 15 amino acids. CDR3 residues: CASSESARNYNEQFF. CDR3 coding DNA: TGTGCCAGCAGTGAATCGGCCCGCAACTACAATGAGCAGTTCTTC.

This chain's CDR3 is CASSEGTVGNQPQHF. CDR3 in DNA: TGTGCCAGCAGTGAAGGGACAGTAGGAAATCAGCCCCAGCATTTT. V and J are TRBV2 and TRBJ1-5, with a tentative D call TRBD1 (6 bases). With 1 base removed from V and 4 bases from J, the gap between germline ends came to 11 bases. CDR1 and CDR2 from the germline V gene are SNHLY and FYNNEI. This CDR3 is 15 amino acids long.

This clone occurred a few times. The same CDR3 arises from other DNA sequences in this sample as well. The gene calls are TRBV11-3 and TRBJ1-1, with D hard to call. The CDR3 contains 13 residues. The V gene lost 1 base and the J gene lost 2 bases, with 5 bases spanning the gap. Germline lookup yields CDR1 SGHNT and CDR2 YENEEA. The CDR3 DNA sequence: TGTGCCAGCAGCTTAGTAGCTAACACTGAAGCTTTCTTT. Protein sequence: CASSLVANTEAFF. The full variable domain, completed using reference TRBV11-3 and TRBJ1-1, is EAGVVQSPRYKIIEKKQPVAFWCNPISGHNTLYWYLQNLGQGPELLIRYENEEAVDDSQLPKDRFSAERLKGVDSTLKIQPAELGDSAVYLCASSLVANTEAFFGQGTRLTVV.

In this sample, this clone turned up a few times. V and J are TRBV6-1 and TRBJ2-1; 10 bases are shared with TRBD2. CDR3 length: 15 amino acids. Germline CDR1 reads MNHNS; CDR2 reads SASEGT. The ends lost 4 bases at V and 3 bases at J; junction bases unmatched: 3. CDR3 protein: CASSAASGGYNEQFF. The CDR3 DNA reads TGTGCCAGCAGTGCAGCTAGCGGGGGCTACAATGAGCAGTTCTTC.

The sample holds a few counts of this clone. The gene calls are TRBV11-2 and TRBJ1-2, with no clear D. The ends were cut back, 0 bases at V and 6 bases at J, with 14 bases in the middle. The germline gives CDR1 SGHAT, CDR2 FQNNGV. The CDR3 contains 15 residues. DNA of the CDR3: TGTGCCAGCAGCTTAGAGGGGTTCTCCAGCCATGGCTACACCTTC. Amino acids: CASSLEGFSSHGYTF.

This clone has a handful of counts. V is TRBV7-9 and J is TRBJ2-5, with TRBD2 identical over 9 bases. The V gene end was trimmed by 4 bases and the J gene end by 2 bases; junction bases not matched to a gene: 8. This CDR3 has 16 residues. From germline, CDR1 is SEHNR and CDR2 FQNEAQ (reference sequence). As DNA, the CDR3 is TGTGCCAGCAGCTCTGGGACTAGCCGATCGCAAGAGACCCAGTACTTC. Residues: CASSSGTSRSQETQYF. Filled out from reference TRBV7-9 and TRBJ2-5, the complete variable domain reads DTGVSQNPRHKITKRGQNVTFRCDPISEHNRLYWYRQTLGQGPEFLTYFQNEAQLEKSRLLSDRFSAERPKGSFSTLEIQRTEQGDSAMYLCASSSGTSRSQETQYFGPGTRLLVL.

The chain combines TRBV20-1 with TRBJ2-7; D remains unclear. The germline gives CDR1 DFQATT, CDR2 SNEGSKA (reference sequence). The CDR3 runs 11 residues. Trimming removed 0 bases at V and 6 bases at J, with 6 bases between. CDR3 loop: CSARDPPEQYF. The CDR3 DNA follows: TGCAGTGCTAGAGACCCCCCCGAGCAGTACTTC.